This record looks at one T cell receptor (beta chain) sequence and its context. Trimming took 4 bases from V and 6 from J, leaving 9 bases between them. The CDR3 has 12 residues. Survey-level immunoSEQ sequencing profiled the TCR beta repertoire. Assay: immunoSEQ multiplex PCR; the TCRdb copy retains only in-frame clones and omits some. The repertoire holds about 68,000 clones, with about 93% as singletons. The TCR was taken from a man aged 40-50 years with rheumatoid arthritis. Sequenced: PBMCs. V gene TRBV12-3 or TRBV12-4 combines with J gene TRBJ1-2; D gene uncertain. CDR3 sequence reads: CASSSPLDGYTF. The CDR3 DNA sequence: TGTGCCAGCAGTTCACCCTTGGATGGCTACACCTTC.